This T cell receptor beta chain was identified during a study of persistence of HIV-infected CD4 T cells. Study summary: Isolated cells were CMV- and HIV-1 Gag-responding CD4+ T cells.

Whole-study findings and limits: Compared with CD3/CD28-stimulated cells, CMV- and Gag-responding cells showed lower TCRbeta richness.

With 5 bases removed from V and 3 bases from J, the gap between germline ends came to 11 bases. Germline V gene sequence: CDR1 SGHTA, CDR2 FQGNSA. The CDR3 totals 14 residues. Lysates of CMV-infected fibroblasts at 10 ug/mL stimulated these cells. Sorted nonresponding memory CD4+ T cells were CD40L-negative, CD69-negative, CD45RO-high. This was the immunoSEQ version 4 assay in survey mode. The protocol was immunoSEQ multiplex PCR, while the TCRdb copy is restricted to in-frame clones and leaves out a portion. The data contain approximately 31,000 clones, roughly four fifths of them singletons. On this clone itself: Its antigen is unidentified.

The chain uses TRBV7-2 and TRBJ1-5; D unresolved. The input for sequencing was CD4+ T cells sorted from PBMCs after roughly 18-hour stimulation, taken from a patient who received antiretroviral therapy. This clonotype originated in an adult man with HIV who was CMV-seropositive. Here the CDR3 DNA reads TGTGCCAGCAGCCCAGTGACCTACAATCAGCCCCAGCATTTT. Translation: CASSPVTYNQPQHF.